This TCR beta chain was recorded in a study of control samples from healthy donors and cancer patients. Assay used: immunoSEQ multiplex PCR; TCRdb lists only in-frame clones, some missing. The data hold 150,000 or so clones, with about 90% observed a single time. Trimming took 6 bases from V and 8 from J, leaving 10 bases between them. Germline V gene lookup returns CDR1 MNHEY and CDR2 SVGAGI. The CDR3 loop spans 11 amino acids. This sequence was found in a man aged 25 to 40 in good health. This chain connects TRBV6-5 to TRBJ1-1; D is unclear. Material for sequencing was blood. The CDR3 spells CASSLGREAFF. The CDR3 nucleotides read TGTGCCAGCAGCCTCGGAAGGGAAGCTTTCTTT.